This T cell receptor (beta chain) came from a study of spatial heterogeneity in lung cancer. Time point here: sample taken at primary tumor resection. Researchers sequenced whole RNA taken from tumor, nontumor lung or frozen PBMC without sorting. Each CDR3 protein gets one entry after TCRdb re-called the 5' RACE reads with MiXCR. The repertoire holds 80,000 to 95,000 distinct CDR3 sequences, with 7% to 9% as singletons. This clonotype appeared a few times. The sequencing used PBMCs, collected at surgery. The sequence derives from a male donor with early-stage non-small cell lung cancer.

CDR3 protein: CASSDRPATQYF. The CDR3 coding sequence is TGTGCCAGCAGCGACCGGCCTGCTACGCAGTATTTT. The chain couples TRBV6-2 or TRBV6-3 to TRBJ2-3; no definite D call. CDR1 and CDR2 (germline): MNHEY, SVGEGT. The CDR3 contains 12 residues. Trimming took 6 bases from V and 8 from J, leaving 12 bases between them.